This record looks at one T cell receptor (beta chain) sequence and its context. Its cognate antigen has yet to be identified. No qualities accompany the bases; no much larger clone lies one base away. The time point label for this specimen denotes: 12 months on ibrutinib. For TCR beta library preparation, about 2 micrograms of genomic DNA was extracted from cryopreserved PBMCs. High-throughput TCR beta sequencing was performed on longitudinal blood samples from CLL patients receiving ibrutinib monotherapy. The patients took part in an open-label, single-center phase 2 trial of ibrutinib monotherapy. This sample is drawn from a study of cytotoxic CD8 clonotypes in ibrutinib-treated CLL (dated by TCRdb to 2020 to 2022). For the study in its entirety: The cohort had about a dozen relapsed/refractory and approximately 14 treatment-naive patients; fewer than 18 were IGHV unmutated. Cryopreserved peripheral blood mononuclear cells were obtained prior to treatment, at the time of response, and at either disease progression or sustained remission. Samples at response were collected after a median of about 13 months of treatment, with a range of about 6 to 36 months. Every sample from remission and from progressive disease was obtained while the patients were still on ibrutinib. On average, each sample had about 260,000 productive templates and approximately 89,000 productive rearrangements. Longitudinal samples were obtainable from about 30% of the roughly 90 participants in the trial. Partial responses were observed in some 24 patients and complete responses in 2; after a median follow-up of 68 months, remission was maintained in 15 or so patients and progression was observed in roughly twelve.

The full study reports these points: Clonality rose at ibrutinib response, remained stable during sustained remission, and dropped back toward baseline at progression. Public clonotypes were rare and either shrank or stayed stable during treatment, and the rise in clonality at ibrutinib response reflected expansion of private clonotypes. Sustained-remission and progressing patients did not have matched sampling times, and lymph node repertoires were not examined. At baseline, clonality was higher than in age-matched healthy donors and showed a strong correlation with circulating CD8+ T-cell counts.

Trimming takes 5 bases from V and 10 bases from J, and the germline ends sit 18 bases apart. The cysteine opens and the phenylalanine closes a CDR3 of 15 amino acids. The sequence is cut down to CDR3 DNA, 45 bases in frame from base 1. According to the germline V gene (reference sequence), CDR1 reads SGHAT and CDR2 reads FQDESV. Each clonotype received, on average, about 10x coverage in deep resolution sequencing performed on a MiSeq, where the target depth lay between 1 in 1 million and 1 in 200,000 T cells. The immunoSEQ hsTCRB Kit was used to generate the TCR beta libraries. As for the original processing: The data were analyzed with ImmunoSEQ Analyzer and ImmunoSEQ Data Assistant, and V, D and J gene assignments followed IMGT definitions. Clonality, which ranges from 0 to 1, was calculated as one minus the normalized Shannon entropy of productive rearrangement frequencies. Public clonotype analysis was restricted to overrepresented clonotypes comprising at least 0.05% of each patient's repertoire. About twelve repertoires from age-matched healthy donors, obtained from immuneACCESS, served as clonality controls. The table comes from immuneACCESS by way of TCRdb, which keeps in-frame sequences with V and J called. Part of the clones is missing from these tables; in studies checked, under half for an unresolved V gene and the rest for unknown reasons. That table is the source of V, J and clone size, and D and trimming were worked out from the DNA. Present in this sample are 150,000 or so clones, about 72% of which were seen just once. The ten biggest clones cover around 30% of the sample.

This sample comprised PBMCs, obtained after 12 months of ibrutinib treatment. This sequence originates from a human donor with chronic lymphocytic leukemia. This receptor chain uses TRBV11-1 and TRBJ1-6; there is no confident call for the D gene. For the CDR3, the sequence is CASSRLSGFRSPLHF. The DNA sequence reads TGTGCCAGCAGCAGGCTGAGTGGTTTTCGCTCACCCCTCCACTTT.